This T cell receptor beta chain is drawn from a study of T cell responses to AZD1222 COVID-19 vaccine. CDR1 and CDR2 from the germline V gene are MDHEN and SYDVKM. This CDR3 comprises 16 residues. Trimming removed 6 bases at V and 2 bases at J, with 14 bases between. Points on this clone: The antigen is unknown.

The study, taken as a whole, reports: Researchers took repertoire samples only after the peak T cell response had come. AZD1222 recipients seropositive at baseline numbered only six or seven. Spike regions recognized by vaccine-associated CD4 TCRs spanned the protein, led by 160-218 and 743-854.

The data were produced by immunoSEQ multiplex PCR, yet TCRdb's version contains in-frame clones alone and is incomplete. Counted here are approximately 170,000 clones, 91% occurring once; the ten biggest clones make up under 5%. V and J are TRBV28 and TRBJ2-6; maybe TRBD2 (5 bases). The TCR was taken from an adult in good health. This sample comprised peripheral blood, obtained on day 0 of AZD1222 vaccination. CDR3 coding DNA: TGTGCCAGCAGAGAGGGTCGCCGTACTGGGGCCAACGTCCTGACTTTC. Protein sequence: CASREGRRTGANVLTF.